This is a list of T cell receptor beta chains from one sample in a study of T cell repertoires in cytomegalovirus infection. TCRdb redid the calling of the reads with MiXCR, one entry per CDR3 protein. The sample lists under 300,000 distinct CDR3 sequences, more than 15% occurring once. Sample: CD8+ T cells from PBMCs. The receptors were sampled from a human donor in good health (CMV status not recorded). Some clones in this sample may be carry-over from other donors' samples. CDR3s include the opening cysteine and the closing phenylalanine or tryptophan. Each record gives: V gene, clone size, J gene, CDR3 protein. Some rows mark clone size as missing; the rest say once, few, many or name a class of expanded clone.

V: TRBV29-1; size: NA; J: TRBJ2-5; CDR3: CSVEPAGSGGEETQYF
V: TRBV5-1; size: NA; J: TRBJ2-3; CDR3: CASSLFDKQDTQYF
V: TRBV7-9; size: many; J: TRBJ2-1; CDR3: CASSLGTSGGLSYNEQFF
V: TRBV11-2; size: NA; J: TRBJ1-3; CDR3: CASSPPWSYDPNTIYF
V: TRBV20-1; size: NA; J: TRBJ1-1; CDR3: CSATWGGEAFF
V: TRBV7-9; size: many; J: TRBJ1-2; CDR3: CASSLRDDYGYTF
V: TRBV28; size: few; J: TRBJ2-7; CDR3: CASRTAGGRNPYEQYF
V: TRBV28; size: NA; J: TRBJ2-3; CDR3: CASSLGFAGGEDTQYF
V: TRBV5-5; size: few; J: TRBJ2-7; CDR3: CASSLNSFFSYEQYF
V: TRBV20-1; size: NA; J: TRBJ1-1; CDR3: CSARDYRGNTEAFF
V: TRBV2; size: NA; J: TRBJ2-1; CDR3: CASSENPSGDPYNEQFF
V: TRBV29-1; size: NA; J: TRBJ2-1; CDR3: CSVEDVIVFWGNEQFF
V: TRBV6-2/TRBV6-3; size: many; J: TRBJ2-7; CDR3: CASSYGRGPAYEQYF
V: TRBV29-1; size: NA; J: TRBJ2-3; CDR3: CSVTPGDREADTQYF
V: TRBV14; size: many; J: TRBJ1-1; CDR3: CASRTTTNTEAFF
V: TRBV7-9; size: NA; J: TRBJ2-3; CDR3: CASSATPGLGVQYF
V: TRBV6-5; size: NA; J: TRBJ2-3; CDR3: CASSYSDRGGTDTQYF
V: TRBV7-2; size: many; J: TRBJ1-1; CDR3: CASSLDEGHMNTEAFF
V: TRBV7-9; size: NA; J: TRBJ1-5; CDR3: CASSVTTDSSHRNNQPQHF
V: TRBV11-2; size: many; J: TRBJ1-2; CDR3: CASSLEAGSFYGYTF